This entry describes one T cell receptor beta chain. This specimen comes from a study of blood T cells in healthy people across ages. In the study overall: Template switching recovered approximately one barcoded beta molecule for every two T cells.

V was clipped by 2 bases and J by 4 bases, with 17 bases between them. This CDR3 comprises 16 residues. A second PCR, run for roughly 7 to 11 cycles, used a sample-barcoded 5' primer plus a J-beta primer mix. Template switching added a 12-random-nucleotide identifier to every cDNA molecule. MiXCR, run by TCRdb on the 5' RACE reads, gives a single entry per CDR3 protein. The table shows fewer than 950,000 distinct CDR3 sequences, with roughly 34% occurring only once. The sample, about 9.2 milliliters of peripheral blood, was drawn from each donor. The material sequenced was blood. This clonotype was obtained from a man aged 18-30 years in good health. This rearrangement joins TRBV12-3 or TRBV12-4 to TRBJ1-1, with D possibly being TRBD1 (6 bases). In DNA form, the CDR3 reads TGTGCCAGCAGTTTAACGCGGGGGGGCGGCTCCACTGAAGCTTTCTTT. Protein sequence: CASSLTRGGGSTEAFF.